Listed below are T cell receptor beta chains from one sample, sequenced in a study of blood T cell repertoires in COVID-19. Profiling relied on immunoSEQ multiplex PCR, and the TCRdb table lists in-frame clones only, not all of them. The sample shows around 240,000 clones, about 90% of them seen only once. The sequenced sample was PBMCs or T cells enriched from blood (not recorded which). The receptors stem from a human donor in a cohort exposed to, infected with or recovered from COVID-19 (not recorded which). The donor label of this sample is uncertain. Both conserved end residues are part of each CDR3. D genes are given only for firm matches. Size values are once, few and many counts, or a class for expanded clones, and some rows have none.

clone_size,d_call,j_call,v_call,cdr3_aa,cdr3_nt
.,.,TRBJ1-5,TRBV19,CASSLSGNSNQPQHF,TGTGCCAGTAGTTTGAGCGGTAACAGCAATCAGCCCCAGCATTTT
.,.,TRBJ1-3,TRBV10-3,CAISDVTSSGNTIYF,TGTGCCATCAGTGATGTTACGAGCTCTGGAAACACCATATATTTT
once,.,TRBJ1-2,TRBV2,CASSRGGDYGYTF,TGTGCCAGCAGTCGGGGGGGCGACTATGGCTACACCTTC
.,.,TRBJ1-2,TRBV12-3/TRBV12-4,CASTRGHGYTF,TGTGCCAGCACTAGGGGTCATGGCTACACCTTC
.,.,TRBJ1-2,TRBV5-8,CASSVRDIFYGYTF,TGTGCCAGCAGCGTCCGGGACATCTTTTATGGCTACACCTTC
.,TRBD1,TRBJ1-2,TRBV7-2,CASSSGQAIANYGYTF,TGTGCCAGCAGCTCAGGACAGGCTATTGCTAACTATGGCTACACCTTC
.,TRBD1,TRBJ2-7,TRBV25-1,CASLCPGTGAYEQYF,TGTGCCAGCTTATGCCCCGGGACAGGGGCCTACGAGCAGTACTTC
.,TRBD2,TRBJ2-1,TRBV20-1,CSASLGGADEQFF,TGCAGTGCTAGTCTCGGGGGGGCAGATGAGCAGTTCTTC
.,.,TRBJ2-7,TRBV25-1,CASSESSTGSEQYF,TGTGCCAGCAGTGAATCATCAACAGGGAGTGAGCAGTACTTC
.,.,TRBJ1-5,TRBV6-6,CATDEGPTAPQHF,TGTGCCACGGATGAGGGTCCCACGGCGCCCCAGCATTTT
.,TRBD1,TRBJ2-3,TRBV5-6,CASSLWTGRSTDTQYF,TGTGCCAGCAGCTTGTGGACAGGACGGTCCACAGATACGCAGTATTTT
few,.,TRBJ2-2,TRBV6-5,CASKWNRENTGELFF,TGTGCCAGCAAGTGGAACAGGGAGAACACCGGGGAGCTGTTTTTT
.,.,TRBJ1-1,TRBV2,CASNRSPPDTEAFF,TGTGCCAGCAACCGATCACCCCCGGACACTGAAGCTTTCTTT
.,.,TRBJ2-1,TRBV2,CASRATTYSYNEQFF,TGTGCCAGCAGAGCAACGACTTACTCCTACAATGAGCAGTTCTTC
.,.,TRBJ1-2,TRBV6-1,CASSEAEGSGRYGYTF,TGTGCCAGCAGTGAAGCGGAGGGTTCGGGCCGCTATGGCTACACCTTC
.,.,TRBJ2-1,TRBV12-3/TRBV12-4,CASNLWASEQFF,TGTGCCAGCAATTTATGGGCCTCTGAGCAGTTCTTC
.,.,TRBJ1-4,TRBV18,CASSPRDNGEKLFF,TGTGCCAGCTCACCACGGGACAATGGAGAAAAACTGTTTTTT
.,TRBD1,TRBJ1-2,TRBV7-9,CASSLLGQGNYGYTF,TGTGCCAGCAGCCTTCTCGGACAGGGGAACTATGGCTACACCTTC
.,TRBD1,TRBJ1-3,TRBV9,CASKLGQGASGNTIYF,TGTGCCAGCAAGTTAGGACAGGGTGCGTCGGGAAACACCATATATTTT
.,TRBD1,TRBJ1-1,TRBV6-5,CASSSGGTEAFF,TGTGCCAGCAGTTCAGGGGGCACTGAAGCTTTCTTT
once,.,TRBJ1-4,TRBV5-1,CASSLDGGELFF,TGCGCCAGCAGCCTTGACGGAGGGGAACTGTTTTTT
.,.,TRBJ2-7,TRBV7-2,CASSWGRSYEQYF,TGTGCCAGCAGTTGGGGCAGGTCCTACGAGCAGTACTTC
once,.,TRBJ1-3,TRBV19,CASTPRRGLDSGNTIYF,TGTGCCAGTACTCCGAGGAGAGGGCTCGACTCTGGAAACACCATATATTTT
.,.,TRBJ2-3,TRBV20-1,CSARSRDTQYF,TGCAGTGCTAGATCCAGGGATACGCAGTATTTT
.,TRBD2,TRBJ2-3,TRBV19,CASSIVWASGVGTDTQYF,TGTGCCAGTAGTATAGTTTGGGCTAGCGGGGTCGGGACAGATACGCAGTATTTT
once,.,TRBJ2-5,TRBV12-3/TRBV12-4,CASSFGGAETQYF,TGTGCCAGCAGTTTTGGCGGGGCGGAGACCCAGTACTTC
.,.,TRBJ1-4,TRBV21-1,CASSLPQGDRGEKLFF,TGTGCCAGCAGCCTCCCTCAAGGGGACAGGGGCGAAAAACTGTTTTTT
once,TRBD1,TRBJ2-6,TRBV5-1,CASSSRQGALGANVLTF,TGCGCCAGCAGCAGCCGACAGGGGGCCCTTGGGGCCAACGTCCTGACTTTC
.,TRBD2,TRBJ2-7,TRBV6-5,CASSYSVPGLGYEQYF,TGTGCCAGCAGTTACTCGGTCCCGGGACTAGGGTACGAGCAGTACTTC
.,TRBD2,TRBJ2-7,TRBV7-3,CASSPYGGGYEQYF,TGTGCCAGCAGCCCTTACGGGGGGGGCTACGAGCAGTACTTC
.,.,TRBJ1-4,TRBV6-1,CASSEAREKLFF,TGTGCCAGCAGTGAAGCGCGCGAAAAACTGTTTTTT
.,TRBD1,TRBJ1-5,TRBV6-6,CASSSITGGNQPQHF,TGTGCCAGCAGTTCGATCACAGGGGGCAATCAGCCCCAGCATTTT
.,.,TRBJ1-4,TRBV5-1,CASSWLRGEEKLFF,TGCGCCAGCAGCTGGCTCCGGGGGGAAGAAAAACTGTTTTTT
once,TRBD2,TRBJ2-5,TRBV27,CASSLFAPGLAGGRQETQYF,TGTGCCAGCAGTTTATTCGCCCCGGGACTAGCGGGGGGAAGGCAAGAGACCCAGTACTTC
.,.,TRBJ1-2,TRBV29-1,CSVEDLTGHGYTF,TGCAGCGTTGAAGATCTTACAGGGCATGGCTACACCTTC
.,.,TRBJ2-1,TRBV4-3,CASSQDSYNEQFF,TGCGCCAGCAGCCAAGACAGCTACAATGAGCAGTTCTTC
.,.,TRBJ1-2,TRBV2,CASSEFTTGVYGYTF,TGTGCCAGCAGTGAATTCACAACGGGGGTCTATGGCTACACCTTC
.,.,TRBJ1-5,TRBV5-6,CASSLGPHSNQPQHF,TGTGCCAGCAGCTTGGGGCCCCATAGCAATCAGCCCCAGCATTTT
once,.,TRBJ1-5,TRBV19,CASSIDRYSQPQHF,TGTGCCAGTAGTATTGACAGGTACAGTCAGCCCCAGCATTTT
.,.,TRBJ2-7,TRBV7-2,CASSSQYEQYF,TGTGCCAGCAGCTCACAGTACGAGCAGTACTTC
.,.,TRBJ2-2,TRBV5-1,CASSLVTGRDTGELFF,TGCGCCAGCAGCTTGGTAACAGGCCGCGACACCGGGGAGCTGTTTTTT
.,TRBD2,TRBJ2-5,TRBV10-3,CAISEVASGDYQETQYF,TGTGCCATCAGTGAAGTAGCCAGCGGGGACTACCAAGAGACCCAGTACTTC
.,TRBD1,TRBJ2-2,TRBV10-3,CAIKKAGTGDTGELFF,TGTGCCATCAAAAAGGCTGGGACAGGAGACACCGGGGAGCTGTTTTTT
.,TRBD1,TRBJ1-4,TRBV11-2,CASSRGQARNEKLFF,TGTGCCAGCAGCCGCGGACAGGCCCGCAATGAAAAACTGTTTTTT
.,.,TRBJ2-5,TRBV9,CASSVGHRNQETQYF,TGTGCCAGCAGCGTAGGACACAGGAACCAAGAGACCCAGTACTTC
once,TRBD1,TRBJ1-6,TRBV5-1,CASSLYGTGESPLHF,TGCGCCAGCAGCTTATACGGGACAGGGGAATCACCCCTCCACTTT